This TCR beta chain was captured in a study of blood T cell repertoires in COVID-19. Study at large: PBMCs, B-cell-depleted T cells, or T cells provided the cDNA or gDNA that made up the material.

This clone has only one observation. The CDR3 runs 14 residues. V lost 10 bases to trimming and J lost 0 bases, with 13 bases between them. CDR1 and CDR2 (germline): LNHDA, SQIVND (reference sequence). In the authors' workflow: Estimation of nucleated cell counts was performed using reference gene primer amplification. Generated by immunoSEQ multiplex PCR, the TCRdb table keeps only in-frame clones and is missing some. V, J and clone size reflect that table, while D and trimming were determined from the DNA. This table holds around 250,000 clones, roughly 80% found once. The chain is built from TRBV19 and TRBJ2-1; weak D call: TRBD2 (5 bases). The specimen sequenced was peripheral blood. This TCR derives from a woman between 18 and 30 years old with acute or convalescent COVID-19. In DNA, the CDR3 is TGTGCCACGAGGGCGATAAGCTCCTACAATGAGCAGTTCTTC. Its translation is CATRAISSYNEQFF.